A single sample gave rise to the 3 T cell receptor beta chains below, sequenced in a study of blood T cell repertoires in COVID-19 (dated by TCRdb to the early 2020s). Receptor amplification or capture employed the immunoSEQ multiplex PCR assay. TCRdb took this table from immuneACCESS and kept in-frame rearrangements with V and J called. Such tables lack part of the clones; where checked against another copy, unresolved V genes explain under half of the gap, and the rest is unexplained. Counted in this sample were over 250,000 clones; about 90% of them appeared once. Together, the top ten hold roughly 5% of the sample. The sequenced material came from PBMCs or T cells enriched from blood (not recorded which). Receptors originate from a woman aged 25-40 years who had recovered from COVID-19.

The gene calls are TRBV15 and TRBJ1-5, with a tentative D call TRBD1 (5 bases). The V gene's germline CDR1 is LNHNV and CDR2 YYDKDF (reference sequence). V was cut by 1 base and J by 0 bases, with 10 bases left in between. The length of the CDR3 is 16 residues. CDR3 amino acids: CATSRAGGNSNQPQHF. The CDR3 region has the DNA TGTGCCACCAGCAGAGCCGGGGGAAATAGCAATCAGCCCCAGCATTTT.

This clone was picked up one time. The rearrangement joins TRBV7-6 to TRBJ2-5; 9 bases map to TRBD2. There are 17 residues in the CDR3. CDR1 and CDR2 from the germline V gene are SGHVS and FNYEAQ. With 5 bases clipped from V and 4 bases from J, the junction kept 14 bases outside the gene matches. CDR3 protein: CASSPRLRLAGRETQYF. CDR3 bases: TGTGCCAGCAGCCCCCGTCTGAGGCTAGCGGGGAGAGAGACCCAGTACTTC.

The chain employs TRBV6-5 and TRBJ1-6; D is unresolved. CDR1 is MNHEY and CDR2 is SVGAGI in the germline V gene. With 1 base removed from V and 12 bases from J, the gap between germline ends came to 7 bases. The length of the CDR3 is 12 residues. This CDR3 reads CASSYFPGPLHF. The CDR3 DNA reads as TGTGCCAGCAGTTACTTCCCGGGACCCCTCCACTTT.